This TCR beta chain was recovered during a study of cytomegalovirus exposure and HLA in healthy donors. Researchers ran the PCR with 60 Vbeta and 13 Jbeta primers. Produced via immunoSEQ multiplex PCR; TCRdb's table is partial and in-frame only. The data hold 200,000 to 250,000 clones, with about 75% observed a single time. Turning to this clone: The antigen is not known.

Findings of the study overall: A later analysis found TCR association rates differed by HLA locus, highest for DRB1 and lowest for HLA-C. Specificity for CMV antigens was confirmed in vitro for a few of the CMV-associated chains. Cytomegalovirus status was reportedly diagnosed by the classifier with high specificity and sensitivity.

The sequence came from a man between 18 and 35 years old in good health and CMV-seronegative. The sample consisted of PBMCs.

CDR3 sequence (DNA): TGTGCCTGGACTACCCCGATCCGCACTGAAGCTTTCTTT. This sequence encodes CAWTTPIRTEAFF. V gene TRBV30 combines with J gene TRBJ1-1; D is ambiguous. Germline-derived CDR1 and CDR2 are GTSNPN and SVGIG (reference sequence). V shed 4 bases and J shed 4 bases, with 13 bases lying between them. This CDR3 is built from 13 residues.